This T cell receptor (beta chain) was obtained from a study of read filtering for tumor transcriptome and immune sequencing. This library used approximately 0.4 ug RNA and molecular barcoded adaptors spanning alpha/delta and beta/gamma chains. TCRdb reprocessed the reads with MiXCR, giving one entry per CDR3 protein. The table lists around 130,000 distinct CDR3 sequences, around 14% of them singletons. The CDR3 is 14 residues long. Germline CDR1 is MGHRA and CDR2 is YSYEKL. V was trimmed by 1 base and J by 7 bases, leaving 11 bases between them. This clonotype was found many times. This sequence was found in a donor at least 40 years old with multiple myeloma. Sequencing was performed on a population of CD138-negative cells sorted from bone marrow. The chain is built from TRBV4-1 and TRBJ2-1, with D possibly being TRBD1 or TRBD2 (5 bases each). Here the CDR3 DNA reads TGCGCCAGCAGCCAAGGGGGACCGGCGAATGAGCAGTTCTTC. This sequence encodes CASSQGGPANEQFF.